This T cell receptor beta chain was identified in a study of cytomegalovirus exposure and HLA in healthy donors. Study outcomes and limitations: Sequencing likely produced, as an artifact, a cluster of highly shared sequence variants. TCR beta chains associated with HLA were, in a later analysis, more clonally expanded than equally common others. Later analysis identified a missense DCLRE1C variant that was linked to TCR beta V- and J-gene trimming.

With 60 Vbeta and 13 Jbeta primers, the PCR was carried out. TCRdb's table, derived via immunoSEQ multiplex PCR, lists solely in-frame clones and lacks some. The repertoire table contains some 140,000 clones. The V end was cut by 3 bases, the J end by 8 bases, with 16 bases between. The length of the CDR3 is 14 residues. CDR1 SNHLY and CDR2 FYNNEI come from the germline V gene. Details on this clone: What it recognizes is unknown.

Sequenced: PBMCs. The receptor was isolated from a woman in her forties in good health and CMV-seronegative. This chain joins TRBV2 and TRBJ1-2; a weak D match, TRBD1 (6 bases). Here the CDR3 reads CASSEERQAGGYTF. CDR3 in DNA: TGTGCCAGCAGTGAGGAGAGACAGGCCGGGGGCTACACCTTC.